These 24 T cell receptor beta chains share one sample of origin, sequenced in a study of blood T cells in healthy people across ages. Together with a sample-barcoded 5' primer, a J-beta primer mix was included in a second PCR lasting about 7 to 11 cycles. A single record per CDR3 protein comes from TCRdb applying MiXCR to the 5' RACE reads. Of about 1,400,000 distinct CDR3 sequences in the sample, 42% are singletons; the top ten hold approximately 7.9%. The source material was blood. The receptors shown here come from a woman aged 18 to 35 in good health.

The chain uses TRBV6-5 and TRBJ1-6; 8 bases are shared with TRBD1. The V gene end was trimmed by 6 bases and the J gene end by 9 bases; junction bases not matched to a gene: 7. CDR1 and CDR2 (germline): MNHEY, SVGAGI. This CDR3 region has 14 residues. The CDR3 coding sequence is TGTGCCAGCAGATCTTTTACAGGGGGTTCACCCCTCCACTTT. It specifies CASRSFTGGSPLHF.

The chain links TRBV5-1 to TRBJ1-5; no firm D call. This CDR3 is 15 amino acids long. The germline CDR1 and CDR2 sequences are SGHRS and YFSETQ. Trimming left V 0 bases short and J 0 bases short, with 7 bases between. CDR3 in amino acids: CASSLDSRSNQPQHF. The DNA of the CDR3 is TGCGCCAGCAGCTTGGACAGTCGTAGCAATCAGCCCCAGCATTTT.

V is TRBV5-4 and J is TRBJ1-2; 7 nucleotides agree with TRBD1. V was clipped by 2 bases and J by 5 bases; unmatched bases: 15. Germline assignment: CDR1 SGHNT and CDR2 YYREEE (reference sequence). The CDR3 spans 17 residues. CDR3 region: CASSLNEGGSVWYGYTF. The CDR3 region has the DNA TGTGCCAGCAGCTTAAATGAAGGGGGCTCCGTATGGTATGGCTACACCTTC.

This clonotype has a count of ten or more. The chain has TRBV3-1 and TRBJ2-7; 15 bases line up with TRBD2. This CDR3 has 15 amino acids. The J segment lost 4 bases and the V segment lost 3 bases, leaving 1 base of the junction unmatched. Germline V lookup: CDR1 LGHDT, CDR2 YNNKEL (reference sequence). This CDR3 is CASSHGTSGRYEQYF. The CDR3 bases are TGTGCCAGCAGCCATGGGACTAGCGGGAGGTACGAGCAGTACTTC.

The CDR3 DNA reads TGCAGTGCTAGAGACCAGGTTCCTACCCTCCACTTT. Its protein product is CSARDQVPTLHF. The J gene is TRBJ1-6, the V gene TRBV20-1; D remains unclear. Germline CDR1 is DFQATT and CDR2 is SNEGSKA (reference sequence). The CDR3 totals 12 residues. V was clipped by 0 bases and J by 14 bases, with 11 bases between them.

This clonotype was observed once. The chain links TRBV4-1 to TRBJ2-5, with D possibly matching TRBD2 (5 bases). Trimming cost V 1 base and J 11 bases, with 17 bases left between them. CDR3 size: 14 residues. Germline V lookup: CDR1 MGHRA, CDR2 YSYEKL. The CDR3 reads CASSQGGDGNEQYF. As DNA, the CDR3 is TGCGCCAGCAGCCAAGGGGGAGACGGCAATGAGCAGTACTTC.

This sequence joins TRBV21-1 and TRBJ1-4; TRBD1 is the table's D call and was not checked against the DNA. TRBV21-1 is a recognized pseudogene. This CDR3 spans 15 amino acids. The CDR3 coding sequence is TGTGCCAGCAGCAAAGAAACAGGGGGGGATGAAAAACTGTTTTTT. It specifies CASSKETGGDEKLFF.

This clonotype was picked up a small number of times. The chain links TRBV4-1 to TRBJ2-1; D remains ambiguous. The CDR3 sequence is 14 residues long. Germline values: CDR1 MGHRA, CDR2 YSYEKL. Trimming pared 1 base from V and 6 bases from J, leaving 10 bases between. CDR3 bases: TGCGCCAGCAGCCAAGGTCTGCGCAGCAATGAGCAGTTCTTC. Amino acids: CASSQGLRSNEQFF.

This clonotype has just one count. The V and J genes are TRBV12-5 and TRBJ2-1, with 12 bases identical to TRBD1. The CDR3 runs 16 residues. Germline CDR1 reads LGHNT; CDR2 reads FRNRAP. V was pared by 0 bases and J by 10 bases, with 7 bases of the junction left unmatched. The CDR3 here is CASGLVTGTGGPEQFF. For the CDR3, the DNA is TGTGCTAGTGGTTTGGTTACCGGGACAGGGGGCCCCGAGCAGTTCTTC. Variable domain in full (rest from reference TRBV12-5 and TRBJ2-1): DARVTQTPRHKVTEMGQEVTMRCQPILGHNTVFWYRQTMMQGLELLAYFRNRAPLDDSGMPKDRFSAEMPDATLATLKIQPSEPRDSAVYFCASGLVTGTGGPEQFFGPGTRLTVL.

V is TRBV6-1 and J is TRBJ1-3; tentatively, D is TRBD1 (5 bases). Trimming stripped 2 bases from V and 0 bases from J, with 20 bases between. The CDR3 extends over 19 amino acids. The germline gives CDR1 MNHNS, CDR2 SASEGT. The CDR3 is CASSEMAGISTSSGNTIYF. The CDR3 nucleotides read TGTGCCAGCAGTGAAATGGCAGGGATTTCTACTAGCTCTGGAAACACCATATATTTT.

This clonotype was seen more than once but under ten times. The chain combines TRBV20-1 with TRBJ2-1, with 13 bases aligning to TRBD2. The length of the CDR3 is 15 residues. From germline, CDR1 is DFQATT and CDR2 SNEGSKA (reference sequence). J lost 6 bases, V lost 5 bases, and 7 bases had no gene match. CDR3 nucleotide sequence: TGCAGTGCTCCCGAACGGACTAGCGGGAGCAATGAGCAGTTCTTC. It is translated as CSAPERTSGSNEQFF.

The chain recombines TRBV6-5 with TRBJ1-1; a weak D match, TRBD1 (5 bases). The length of the CDR3 is 15 residues. V dropped 0 bases and J dropped 7 bases, with 15 bases sitting between them. Per germline, CDR1 MNHEY and CDR2 SVGAGI. CDR3 sequence: CASSYSKRQGIEAFF. CDR3 bases: TGTGCCAGCAGTTACTCGAAGAGGCAGGGCATTGAAGCTTTCTTT.

The genes are TRBV20-1 and TRBJ2-5; D uncertain. Trimming stripped 0 bases from V and 7 bases from J, with 18 bases between. From germline, CDR1 is DFQATT and CDR2 SNEGSKA (reference sequence). This CDR3 has 15 residues. CDR3 coding DNA: TGCAGTGCTAGAGATTCCCTGATACAAGAGTGGACCCAGTACTTC. As protein: CSARDSLIQEWTQYF.

This clonotype has at least ten counts. The chain couples TRBV12-3 or TRBV12-4 to TRBJ2-7, with 9 bases fitting TRBD2. Trimming at V came to 5 bases and at J to 4 bases, leaving 3 bases not matched to a gene. The CDR3 consists of 13 residues. The CDR3 is CASSPTSGYEQYF. The CDR3 DNA is TGTGCCAGCAGTCCAACTAGCGGGTACGAGCAGTACTTC.

This clonotype has just a few counts. This chain connects TRBV9 to TRBJ1-5; no firm D call. Germline V gene sequence: CDR1 SGDLS, CDR2 YYNGEE. There are 14 residues in the CDR3. The germline V and J ends were trimmed by 3 bases and 5 bases, with 12 bases remaining between them. CDR3 residues: CASSADGLYQPQHF. The CDR3 DNA is TGTGCCAGCAGCGCCGACGGCCTCTATCAGCCCCAGCATTTT.

The V gene is TRBV3-1, the J gene TRBJ2-3; D perhaps matches TRBD2 (5 bases). CDR1 is LGHDT and CDR2 is YNNKEL in the germline V gene (reference sequence). The V end was cut by 0 bases, the J end by 8 bases, with 12 bases between. This CDR3 contains 14 residues. CDR3 bases: TGTGCCAGCAGCCAAGATCGAGAGGGAGTTACGCAGTATTTT. Its protein product is CASSQDREGVTQYF.

The chain couples TRBV18 to TRBJ2-3, with D perhaps assigned TRBD1 or TRBD2 (5 bases each). Germline CDR1 KGHSH, CDR2 LQKENI. The ends were cut back, 3 bases at V and 0 bases at J, with 22 bases in the middle. CDR3 length: 19 residues. CDR3 residues: CASSPRKLDRDPSTDTQYF. The CDR3 DNA reads as TGTGCCAGCTCACCGCGAAAACTAGACAGAGATCCTAGCACAGATACGCAGTATTTT.

This clonotype was picked up a small number of times. The V and J genes are TRBV25-1 and TRBJ1-2, with 8 bases aligning to TRBD1. Germline V gives CDR1 MGHDK, CDR2 SYGVNS. CDR3 length equals 17 residues. V lost 2 bases, J lost 8 bases, and 16 bases stayed unmatched. As DNA, the CDR3 is TGTGCCAGCAGTGAAAATGCAGGGGGCTCCCTCGGGCGAGGCTACACCTTC. It is translated as CASSENAGGSLGRGYTF.

A single count supports this clonotype. The chain uses TRBV6-1 and TRBJ2-1, with TRBD2 matching over 9 bases. This CDR3 comprises 17 residues. Germline loops: CDR1 MNHNS, CDR2 SASEGT. V lost 1 base to trimming and J lost 8 bases; unmatched junction nucleotides: 12. CDR3 DNA sequence: TGTGCCAGCAGTGAAGTGGCGGGGGGGCGCAGAAGGGATGAGCAGTTCTTC. Its protein is CASSEVAGGRRRDEQFF.

This rearrangement joins TRBV6-1 to TRBJ2-1; TRBD1 is a possible D gene (5 bases). The length of the CDR3 is 16 residues. Germline values: CDR1 MNHNS, CDR2 SASEGT. Trimming took off 6 bases at V and 4 bases at J, with 19 bases between the two ends. The CDR3 region is CASSVGPQVRYNEQFF. The CDR3 nucleotides read TGTGCCAGCAGCGTGGGCCCACAGGTCCGATACAATGAGCAGTTCTTC.

The CDR3 DNA follows: TGCAGTGCTAGACGGGCGGGACTAGCCTACAATGAGCAGTTCTTC. This codes for CSARRAGLAYNEQFF. The rearrangement joins TRBV20-1 to TRBJ2-1; TRBD2 agrees at 8 bases. This CDR3 is 15 amino acids long. Germline CDR1 DFQATT, CDR2 SNEGSKA (reference sequence). The J segment lost 2 bases and the V segment lost 2 bases, leaving 5 bases of the junction unmatched.

A few counts support this clonotype. V and J are TRBV9 and TRBJ1-1; D is ambiguous. The CDR3 spans 13 residues. CDR1 SGDLS and CDR2 YYNGEE come from the germline V gene. Trimming cost V 6 bases and J 1 base, with 10 bases left between them. CDR3 amino acids: CASTSIWNTEAFF. The CDR3 bases are TGTGCCAGCACCTCTATCTGGAACACTGAAGCTTTCTTT.

This rearrangement joins TRBV11-3 to TRBJ2-3; D is uncertain. Germline V gene sequence: CDR1 SGHNT, CDR2 YENEEA. The V end was cut by 3 bases, the J end by 0 bases, with 10 bases between. The CDR3 covers 15 residues. CDR3 sequence: CASSFSPDSTDTQYF. CDR3 in DNA: TGTGCCAGCAGCTTCAGTCCGGATAGCACAGATACGCAGTATTTT.

CDR3 nucleotide sequence: TGTGCCAGCCCCTCAGATCGAAATGAGCAGTACTTC. Translating gives CASPSDRNEQYF. The genes are TRBV7-2 and TRBJ2-5; D gene uncertain. The CDR3 totals 12 residues. CDR1 is SGHTA and CDR2 is FQGNSA in the germline V gene. V lost 8 bases to trimming and J lost 11 bases, with 18 bases between them.